This passage covers 14 T cell receptor beta chains from one sample sequenced in a study of identical twins. TCRdb re-analysed the 5' RACE reads in MiXCR, keeping a single row per CDR3 protein. This table holds about 690,000 distinct CDR3 sequences, approximately 6% found once. The source material was naive T cells sorted from blood. The receptors stem from a man younger than 35 in good health.

This clonotype was counted ten times or more. The chain carries TRBV12-3 or TRBV12-4 and TRBJ1-1, with 9 bases fitting TRBD1. CDR3 length: 16 amino acids. The ends lost 1 base at V and 1 base at J; junction bases unmatched: 4. CDR3 sequence reads: CASSLGTGQGNTEAFF. The CDR3 DNA follows: TGTGCCAGCAGTTTAGGAACGGGACAGGGGAACACTGAAGCTTTCTTT.

This clonotype was seen repeatedly, ten times or more. The chain is built from TRBV7-9 and TRBJ2-3, with TRBD1 matching 8 bases. The CDR3 has 15 residues. The junction had 8 bases not matched to a gene; V was cut back by 3 bases and J by 6 bases. The germline CDR1 and CDR2 sequences are SEHNR and FQNEAQ (reference sequence). The CDR3 DNA reads TGTGCCAGCAGCTTGGGGACAGGACTTTTGGATACGCAGTATTTT. This sequence encodes CASSLGTGLLDTQYF.

Ten or more counts support this clonotype. CDR3 bases: TGCGCCAGCAGCTTGTCCCCGGGTAGCTCCTACGAGCAGTACGTC. This sequence encodes CASSLSPGSSYEQYV. The chain employs TRBV5-1 and TRBJ2-7, with unresolved D. From germline, CDR1 is SGHRS and CDR2 YFSETQ. The V end was cut by 1 base, the J end by 0 bases, with 11 bases between. The CDR3 extends over 15 amino acids.

This clonotype was picked up many times. The chain links TRBV7-9 to TRBJ1-1, with no clear D. Germline lookup yields CDR1 SEHNR and CDR2 FQNEAQ (reference sequence). The CDR3 length is 14 residues. Trimming stripped 1 base from V and 6 bases from J, with 12 bases between. CDR3 region: CASSLVTGVAEAFF. The CDR3, as DNA: TGTGCCAGCAGCTTAGTAACCGGGGTCGCTGAAGCTTTCTTT.

This clonotype was counted ten times or more. This chain uses TRBV5-1 with TRBJ2-7, with no clear D. This CDR3 is built from 16 residues. V was pared by 1 base and J by 2 bases, with 16 bases between. Germline V lookup: CDR1 SGHRS, CDR2 YFSETQ. The CDR3 reads CASSLSVPHSTYEQYV. CDR3 DNA: TGCGCCAGCAGCTTGTCGGTACCCCACTCAACCTACGAGCAGTACGTC.

In its sample, this clonotype was seen a few times. V usage is TRBV24-1 and J usage is TRBJ2-7; 8 bases line up with TRBD2. The ends lost 3 bases at V and 2 bases at J; junction bases unmatched: 14. The germline V gene has CDR1 KGHDR and CDR2 SFDVKD. CDR3 length equals 18 residues. In nucleotides, the CDR3 is TGTGCCACCAGTGATGAATCACCCAGCGGGAGAGACGCCTACGAGCAGTACGTC. It yields the protein CATSDESPSGRDAYEQYV.

There are many counts of this clonotype. The rearrangement joins TRBV12-3 or TRBV12-4 to TRBJ2-3, with 8 bases matching TRBD2. V shed 6 bases and J 4 bases; nucleotides not matched to a gene: 9. This CDR3 comprises 15 residues. CDR3 DNA sequence: TGTGCCAGCAGGGAAGGACTAGCCTTCTCAGATACGCAGTATTTT. Translation: CASREGLAFSDTQYF.

This clonotype was observed at least ten times. The chain joins TRBV29-1 to TRBJ2-1; D possibly corresponds to TRBD1 (5 bases). V lost 6 bases and J lost 0, with 9 bases in between. Germline V gene lookup returns CDR1 SQVTM and CDR2 ANQGSEA. CDR3 length: 13 residues. Here the CDR3 DNA reads TGCAGCGTAGACAGTCTCTCCTACAATGAGCAGTTCTTC. Translating it yields CSVDSLSYNEQFF.

This clonotype was seen at least ten times. The CDR3 reads CASSFNHQAPDTEAFF. The CDR3 region has the DNA TGTGCCAGCAGTTTCAATCATCAGGCTCCCGACACTGAAGCTTTCTTT. The chain joins TRBV27 to TRBJ1-1; D call uncertain. Germline CDR1 is MNHEY and CDR2 is SMNVEV (reference sequence). The CDR3 is 16 amino acids. V was pared by 3 bases and J by 3 bases, with 17 bases between.

This clonotype was seen many times. The chain combines TRBV4-1 with TRBJ2-1; D is ambiguous. The CDR3 is made up of 12 amino acids. CDR1 MGHRA and CDR2 YSYEKL come from the germline V gene. V was pared by 4 bases and J by 7 bases, with 8 bases between. CDR3 coding DNA: TGCGCCAGCAGCCCTCGTATGAATGAGCAGTTCTTC. It yields the protein CASSPRMNEQFF.

This clonotype appeared a few times. The chain combines TRBV3-1 with TRBJ1-1; D is perhaps TRBD1 (5 bases). CDR1 and CDR2 (germline): LGHDT, YNNKEL (reference sequence). The CDR3 loop spans 16 amino acids. Trimming removed 0 bases from V and 5 bases from J, with 16 bases in between. CDR3 bases: TGTGCCAGCAGCCAAGATGGCGGTTCGGGGCGAACTGAAGCTTTCTTT. It specifies CASSQDGGSGRTEAFF.

The table lists this clonotype with many counts. This rearrangement joins TRBV5-1 to TRBJ2-3, with a weak D call TRBD2 (5 bases). Germline-derived CDR1 and CDR2 are SGHRS and YFSETQ. The germline V and J ends were trimmed by 4 bases and 3 bases, with 18 bases remaining between them. The CDR3 extends over 16 amino acids. The CDR3 DNA sequence: TGCGCCAGCAGCCAGCTTCGAGCAGGAGGTACAGATACGCAGTATTTT. Translation gives CASSQLRAGGTDTQYF.

This clonotype was seen a handful of times. Germline and junction disagree at one end, which may indicate a read error. This chain uses TRBV7-9 with TRBJ2-3; D is tentatively TRBD1 or TRBD2 (5 bases each). The CDR3 spans 14 residues. The germline CDR1 and CDR2 sequences are SEHNR and FQNEAQ (reference sequence). CDR3 DNA: TGTGCCAACAGCTCTCCGGGACGGGCAGATACGCAGTATTTT. This gives the protein CANSSPGRADTQYF.

This clonotype was detected only a few times. The CDR3 protein is CASSRGRAGETQYF. CDR3 sequence (DNA): TGCGCCAGCAGCCGAGGTCGGGCGGGGGAGACCCAGTACTTC. This chain joins TRBV5-1 and TRBJ2-5, with D possibly matching TRBD2 (6 bases). V was trimmed by 4 bases and J by 5 bases, leaving 15 bases between them. Looked up from germline, CDR1 is SGHRS and CDR2 is YFSETQ. The CDR3 has 14 amino acids.